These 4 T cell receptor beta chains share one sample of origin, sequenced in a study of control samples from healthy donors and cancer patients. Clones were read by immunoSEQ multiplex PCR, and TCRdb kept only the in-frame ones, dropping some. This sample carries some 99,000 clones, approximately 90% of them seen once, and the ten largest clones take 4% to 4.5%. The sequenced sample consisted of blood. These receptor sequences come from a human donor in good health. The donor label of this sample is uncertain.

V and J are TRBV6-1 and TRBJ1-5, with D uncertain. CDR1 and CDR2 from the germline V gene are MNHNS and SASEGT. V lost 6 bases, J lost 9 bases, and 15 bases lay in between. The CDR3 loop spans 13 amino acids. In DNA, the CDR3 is TGTGCCAGCAGCCCCTCGCGCGATCGGCCCCAGCATTTT. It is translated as CASSPSRDRPQHF.

CDR3: CASRAPAHYGYTF. For the CDR3, the DNA is TGTGCCAGCCGCGCTCCGGCGCACTATGGCTACACCTTC. The chain uses TRBV6-5 and TRBJ1-2; D is unclear. Germline CDR1 reads MNHEY; CDR2 reads SVGAGI. The V and J ends lost 8 bases and 3 bases respectively, with 13 bases between them. The CDR3 has 13 amino acids.

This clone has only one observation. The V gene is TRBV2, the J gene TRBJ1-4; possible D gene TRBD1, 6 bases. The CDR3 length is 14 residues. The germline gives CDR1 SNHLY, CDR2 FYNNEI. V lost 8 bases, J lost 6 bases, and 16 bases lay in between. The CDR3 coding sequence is TGTGCCAGCCGGAACAGGGAGGGGGATGAAAAACTGTTTTTT. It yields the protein CASRNREGDEKLFF.

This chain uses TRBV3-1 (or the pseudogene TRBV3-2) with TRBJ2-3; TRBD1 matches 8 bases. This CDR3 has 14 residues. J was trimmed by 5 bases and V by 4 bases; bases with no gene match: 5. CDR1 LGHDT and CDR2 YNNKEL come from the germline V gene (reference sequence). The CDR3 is CASSPRTGRDTQYF. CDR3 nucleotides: TGTGCCAGCAGCCCCCGGACAGGGCGAGATACGCAGTATTTT.